Below, 2 T cell receptor beta chains from the same sample are listed, as sequenced in a study of T cells after yellow fever vaccination (dated by TCRdb to the late 2010s). The meaning of the sample's treatment or condition label: live attenuated yellow fever vaccine strain. The method was 5' RACE. The reads were generated on an Illumina HiSeq 2500. The raw public reads went through TCRdb reprocessing: fastp at Q25, MiXCR clone calling, in-frame beta chains kept. Identical CDR3 proteins give one entry, which carries the most common genes and DNA. For this sample there are roughly 94,000 distinct CDR3 sequences; more than 7.5% appear just once. 15% to 20% of the sample goes to the ten largest clones. The starting material was CD8+ T cells not binding an NS4B(214-222) dextramer, sorted from PBMCs, obtained less than 16 days after the first yellow fever vaccination. The sample's cell subset or site label is to be understood as: NS4B epitope dextramer-negative CD8 T cells. The origin of the receptors is a man in his late teens or twenties who received the YFV17D yellow fever vaccine.

The V call is TRBV20-1, the J call TRBJ1-5, with D unresolved. Germline V gene lookup returns CDR1 DFQATT and CDR2 SNEGSKA (reference sequence). The CDR3 extends over 14 amino acids. The germline V and J ends were trimmed by 3 bases and 0 bases, with 9 bases remaining between them. Here the CDR3 reads CSARILLSNQPQHF. CDR3 in DNA: TGCAGTGCTAGGATCCTCCTTAGCAATCAGCCCCAGCATTTT.

The chain has TRBV15 and TRBJ1-5, with no clear D. This CDR3 has 18 amino acids. CDR1 LNHNV and CDR2 YYDKDF come from the germline V gene (reference sequence). V was cut by 0 bases and J by 0 bases, with 15 bases left in between. DNA of the CDR3: TGTGCCACCAGCAGAGATTCCCGCCGGATCCGTAGCAATCAGCCCCAGCATTTT. This sequence encodes CATSRDSRRIRSNQPQHF.